This T cell receptor (beta chain) originates from a study of cytomegalovirus exposure and HLA in healthy donors. PCR primers comprised 60 Vbeta and 13 Jbeta primers. Generated by immunoSEQ multiplex PCR, the TCRdb table keeps only in-frame clones and is missing some. The sample carries around 190,000 clones, roughly 86% recorded once. Germline assignment: CDR1 SGHNT and CDR2 YYREEE (reference sequence). The CDR3 totals 16 residues. Trimming pared 0 bases from V and 1 base from J, leaving 13 bases between. The TCR originated in a man aged 40-55 years in good health and CMV-seropositive. Sequenced sample: PBMCs. The rearrangement uses TRBV5-4 and TRBJ2-5; D is perhaps TRBD2 (6 bases). CDR3 amino acids: CASSLGGRRLQETQYF. In DNA form, the CDR3 reads TGTGCCAGCAGCTTGGGGGGGAGGCGGCTCCAAGAGACCCAGTACTTC.